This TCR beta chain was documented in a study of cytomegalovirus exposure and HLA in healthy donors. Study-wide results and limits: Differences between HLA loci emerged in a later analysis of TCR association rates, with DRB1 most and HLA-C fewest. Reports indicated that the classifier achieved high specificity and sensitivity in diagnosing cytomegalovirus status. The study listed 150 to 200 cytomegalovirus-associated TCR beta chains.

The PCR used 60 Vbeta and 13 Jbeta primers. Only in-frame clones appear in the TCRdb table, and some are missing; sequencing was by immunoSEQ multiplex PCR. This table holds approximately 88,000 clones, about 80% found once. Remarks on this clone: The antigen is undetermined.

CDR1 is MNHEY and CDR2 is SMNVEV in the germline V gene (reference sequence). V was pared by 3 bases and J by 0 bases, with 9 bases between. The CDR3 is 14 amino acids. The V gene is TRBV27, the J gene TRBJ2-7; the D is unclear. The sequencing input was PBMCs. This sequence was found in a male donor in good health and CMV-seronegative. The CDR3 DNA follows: TGTGCCAGCAGTTTGTCCTATAGCTCCTACGAGCAGTACTTC. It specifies CASSLSYSSYEQYF.